A selection of T cell receptor beta chains follows, all from one sample in a study of memory CD4+ T cells and cytomegalovirus serostatus. Assay: immunoSEQ multiplex PCR; the TCRdb copy retains only in-frame clones and omits some. The sample records over 35,000 clones, just under 80% being singletons. The sample taken for sequencing was memory CD4+ T cells from blood. All receptors derive from an adult in good health and CMV-seronegative. Both conserved end residues are part of each CDR3.

>TRBV7-8
CASSITGNQPQHF
>TRBV6-1
CASRGTAPRTEAFF
>TRBV11-3
CASSSGPANTGELFF
>TRBV10-3
CAIRSSGTGGLGNTIYF
>TRBV5-1
CASSLGTGISTDTQYF
>TRBV2
CASSGTGGRTEAFF
>TRBV19
CASSKYGELFF
>TRBV5-6
CASSPTLLAKNIQYF
>TRBV4-3
CASSPHLGVEQPQHF
>TRBV5-1
CASSLVATGGGITGELFF
>TRBV7-3
CASSLTGPNQPQHF
>TRBV5-4
CASSPDRAGNTIYF
>TRBV7-3
CASSLTGRSGELFF
>TRBV7-3
CASSLQSGGARSNEQFF
>TRBV2
CASSENIQYF
>TRBV5-8
CASRMSGGGEKLFF
>TRBV4-2
CASSHIDRGDNSPLHF
>TRBV5-1
CASSLGAGGFQETQYF
>TRBV19
CASSSSGTAFYGYTF
>TRBV7-2
CASSLDPTGSAGYTF
>TRBV5-5
CASSSGTGWGNTGELFF
>TRBV4-2
CASSQDQVGDTQYF
>TRBV5-1
CANRNQTSSYEQYF
>TRBV7-8
CASSIGTATEAFF
>TRBV5-1
CASSLIWLAEDGELFF